This T cell receptor beta chain was obtained from a study of T-cell reconstitution after alpha-beta-depleted transplantation in children (dated by TCRdb to between 2015 and 2016). The study in broad terms: The study quantitatively tracked T-cell immune reconstitution after TCRalphabeta/CD19-depleted allogeneic hematopoietic cell transplantation in children using TCR repertoire profiling.

The sample's treatment or condition label is to be understood as: allogeneic hematopoietic cell transplantation with graft depleted of TCRalphabeta T cells and CD19 B cells. The children who served as transplant recipients had been given grafts of TCRalphabeta/CD19-depleted allogeneic hematopoietic cells. The germline V end is reduced by 3 bases and the J end by 3 bases; junction bases left unmatched: 12. CDR1 and CDR2 are read off the germline V gene (reference sequence) as LGHDT and YNNKEL. Including the terminal cysteine and phenylalanine, the CDR3 comprises 17 residues. CDR3 DNA is the only sequence kept; it has 51 bases, read in frame from the first base. On this clonotype itself: The antigen this receptor binds is unknown. The sample holds no much larger clone one base away, and base qualities are not on file.

Here is what the overall study found, with its caveats: Apparently early alphabetaT-cell count recovery about two months after transplant reportedly relied on only several hundred rapidly expanded clones derived from non-depleted graft cells. In some patients, high TCRbeta diversity at day 60 was attributed to recipient T cells and intrathymic progenitors that had survived conditioning. The frequencies of hyperexpanded clones fell over the following months, and after one year, T-cell counts and TCRbeta diversity were mostly attributed to newly produced T cells.

Library prep was done by PCR. Sequencing used an Illumina HiSeq 2500. To normalize quantification of the TCRbeta repertoire, the TCR libraries were built with molecular barcoding that relied on unique molecular identifiers. TCRdb ran its own pipeline on the public reads, namely fastp trimming at Q25 and MiXCR clone calling, and kept in-frame beta chains. Each entry is one CDR3 protein sequence, shown with its most common DNA and genes. The sample contains approximately 980,000 distinct CDR3 sequences, about 30% of them found a single time. About 28% of the sample comes from the top ten. The clonotype originates from a boy under two years old who had a stem cell transplant for SCID, so the T cells may come from the graft donor. The chain uses TRBV3-1 and TRBJ2-3, with TRBD2 identical over 7 junction bases. Sequencing was performed on PBMCs, mostly from graft donor cells, taken 360 days after TCRalphabeta/CD19-depleted stem cell transplant. The DNA sequence follows: TGTGCCAGCAGCCAGGGCTCGCCGGGACTACTGACAGATACGCAGTATTTT. This is translated as CASSQGSPGLLTDTQYF.